This T cell receptor (beta chain) was profiled in a study of early T cells in non-severe SARS-CoV-2 infection. Whole-study context: The study sequenced bulk RNA from unsorted whole blood, with chains unpaired.

CDR3 length: 13 amino acids. Trimming stripped 6 bases from V and 0 bases from J, with 7 bases between. Looked up from germline, CDR1 is SGHAT and CDR2 is FQNNGV. cDNA molecules, individually, were tagged with unique molecular identifiers. MiXCR was run by TCRdb on the 5' RACE reads, yielding one entry per CDR3 protein. The sample records approximately 65,000 distinct CDR3 sequences, around 13% being singletons. Sequencing used whole blood. The clonotype originates from an adult who was a healthcare worker with PCR-confirmed SARS-CoV-2 infection or an uninfected control (not recorded which). V is TRBV11-2 and J is TRBJ2-3; tentative D call: TRBD1 (5 bases). The CDR3 spells CASRGQSTDTQYF. CDR3 nucleotides: TGTGCCAGCAGGGGGCAGAGCACAGATACGCAGTATTTT.